This entry describes one T cell receptor (beta chain). Its antigen has not been determined. Qualities for individual bases were not recorded, and no much larger clone is one base off. Whole blood was collected in K2EDTA tubes by collaborating institutions according to the institutions' own protocols. For TCRbeta analysis, collaborators shipped samples as frozen whole blood, isolated PBMCs, or DNA extracted from either of those sample types. This sample was included in a study of blood T cell repertoires in COVID-19 (dated by TCRdb to about 2020). Regarding the research as a whole: The collaborator samples originated in the United States, Italy and Spain and spanned the acute and convalescent phases of COVID-19. Where HLA class I and class II types were available, the types were taken from metadata supplied by the sample provider, not from assay-based typing. The sample metadata nearly always contained a de-identified subject ID, COVID-19 status, age in years and sex. The repertoires were released in a freely available public database intended as a resource for research on the immune response to SARS-CoV-2. The material from the prospective study consisted of cDNA or gDNA derived from T cells, B-cell-depleted T cells, or PBMCs. Samples were obtained from the ongoing ImmuneRACE study (first 160 participants) and from over 1,000 subjects provided by 6 global collaborators. The dataset comprised deeply sampled blood TCRbeta repertoires from subjects exposed to, actively infected with, or recovered from COVID-19. What the research found in general, with its limitations: How much clinical and demographic metadata was included differed by source and by participant, and the metadata was provided uncurated.

The immunoSEQ Assay, a bias-controlled multiplex PCR, was used to amplify TCRbeta CDR3 regions from genomic DNA. The source study handled its data this way. The number of nucleated cells in each sample was estimated by amplification of reference gene primers within the assay. To quantify the absolute abundance of each unique TCRbeta CDR3 rearrangement, sequence reads were collapsed and filtered. For each sample, productive Simpson clonality was calculated as the square root of Simpson's diversity index across productive rearrangements. The table was pulled from immuneACCESS by TCRdb, which kept in-frame rearrangements only. Such tables lose some clones; where checked, under half of the loss comes from unresolved V genes, and the rest has no known cause. That table furnishes V, J and clone size, whereas the DNA furnished D and trimming. In this sample the table shows about 120,000 clones, more than 80% of which occur a single time. The ten top clones hold approximately 4.4% of the sample.

The clonotype originates from a woman aged 50 to 60 with acute or convalescent COVID-19. The specimen sequenced was peripheral blood.

The nucleotide sequence is TGTGCCAGTGAGGGCAGTCTCCCTGAAGCTTTCTTT. This encodes CASEGSLPEAFF. The receptor chain draws on TRBV19 and TRBJ1-1, with the identity of the D gene unclear. The germline V gene (reference sequence) supplies CDR1 LNHDA and CDR2 SQIVND. The germline ends are 13 bases apart after V is trimmed by 8 bases and J by 6 bases. The CDR3 measures 12 amino acids from cysteine to phenylalanine. Of all the DNA, just the CDR3 is kept, 36 bases in frame from base 1.